The 3 T cell receptor beta chains presented below share a single source sample, sequenced in a study of blood T cell repertoires in COVID-19. TCRdb's table, derived via immunoSEQ multiplex PCR, lists solely in-frame clones and lacks some. The sample yields nearly 40,000 clones, 84% seen once. The sample was peripheral blood. The receptors derive from a man aged 45-65 years with active or convalescent COVID-19.

V and J are TRBV27 and TRBJ1-2; 9 bases map to TRBD1. This CDR3 contains 14 residues. Looked up from germline, CDR1 is MNHEY and CDR2 is SMNVEV (reference sequence). J gave up 2 bases and V 7 bases, and 5 bases lay outside the gene matches. The CDR3: CASTETGGNYGYTF. The CDR3 region has the DNA TGTGCCAGCACCGAGACAGGGGGGAACTATGGCTACACCTTC.

The chain recombines TRBV2 with TRBJ1-6; 7 bases map to TRBD1. Germline values: CDR1 SNHLY, CDR2 FYNNEI. Unmatched junction bases numbered 6, after V lost 0 bases and J lost 7 bases. The CDR3 has 16 amino acids. CDR3 amino acids: CASSEASRGRNSPLHF. The CDR3 DNA sequence: TGTGCCAGCAGTGAAGCGAGCAGGGGGAGGAATTCACCCCTCCACTTT.

V is TRBV15 and J is TRBJ2-1; tentatively, D is TRBD1 (6 bases). Germline CDR1 LNHNV, CDR2 YYDKDF (reference sequence). The V end lost 6 bases, the J end lost 5 bases, and 14 bases lay between the germline ends. This CDR3 is 14 amino acids long. The CDR3 region is CATSRPGANNEQFF. The CDR3 DNA reads as TGTGCCACCAGTAGGCCAGGGGCGAACAATGAGCAGTTCTTC.